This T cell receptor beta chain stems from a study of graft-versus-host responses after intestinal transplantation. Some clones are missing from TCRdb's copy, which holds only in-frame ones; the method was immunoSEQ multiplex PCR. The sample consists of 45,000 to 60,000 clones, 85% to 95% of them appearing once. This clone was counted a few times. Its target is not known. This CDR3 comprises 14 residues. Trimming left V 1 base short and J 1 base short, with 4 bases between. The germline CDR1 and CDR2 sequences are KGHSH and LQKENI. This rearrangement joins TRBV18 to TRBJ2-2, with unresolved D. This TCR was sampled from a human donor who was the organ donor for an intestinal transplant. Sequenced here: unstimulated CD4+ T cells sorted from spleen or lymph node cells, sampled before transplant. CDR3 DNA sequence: TGTGCCAGCTCACCACAGGGGAACACCGGGGAGCTGTTTTTT. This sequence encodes CASSPQGNTGELFF.